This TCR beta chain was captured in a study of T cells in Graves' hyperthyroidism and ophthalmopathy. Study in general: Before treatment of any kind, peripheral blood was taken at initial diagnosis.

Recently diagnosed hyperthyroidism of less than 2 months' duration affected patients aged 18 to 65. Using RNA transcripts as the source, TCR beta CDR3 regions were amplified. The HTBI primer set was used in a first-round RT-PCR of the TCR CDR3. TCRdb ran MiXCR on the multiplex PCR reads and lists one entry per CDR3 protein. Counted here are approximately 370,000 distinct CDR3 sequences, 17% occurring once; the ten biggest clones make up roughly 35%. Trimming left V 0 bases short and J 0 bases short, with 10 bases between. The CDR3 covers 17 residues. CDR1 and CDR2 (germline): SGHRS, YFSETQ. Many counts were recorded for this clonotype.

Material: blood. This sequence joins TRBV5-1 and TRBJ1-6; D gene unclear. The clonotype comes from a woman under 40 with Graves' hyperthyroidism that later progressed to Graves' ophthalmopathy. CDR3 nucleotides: TGCGCCAGCAGCTTGGCAGAGACCTACTCCTATAATTCACCCCTCCACTTT. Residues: CASSLAETYSYNSPLHF.